This T cell receptor beta chain was identified in a study of cytomegalovirus exposure and HLA in healthy donors. Turning to this clone: What it binds is unknown.

The donors comprised healthy bone marrow donors. The junction had 19 bases not matched to a gene; V was cut back by 7 bases and J by 5 bases. This CDR3 comprises 18 residues. Germline CDR1 and CDR2: SEHNR and FQNEAQ (reference sequence). It was with 60 Vbeta and 13 Jbeta primers that the PCR ran. Data came from immunoSEQ multiplex PCR; TCRdb stores just in-frame clones and leaves some out. The table includes 100,000 to 150,000 clones, around 74% detected once. Study-level results: Donors belonging to an Asian-associated ancestry cluster reportedly showed fewer N-insertions in productive TCRs than the roughly 670-donor mean, according to what a later analysis found. Cytomegalovirus association was assigned to approximately 180 TCR beta chains. A later analysis found that most CMV-associated TCR beta chains appeared HLA-restricted.

V and J are TRBV7-9 and TRBJ2-3; 9 nucleotides align to TRBD1. The receptor was derived from a man in his 60s in good health and CMV-seropositive. Material: PBMCs. The CDR3 DNA follows: TGTGCCAGCACCCACACGGGGGGAGGGACAGGGTCCCGAGATACGCAGTATTTT. It codes for CASTHTGGGTGSRDTQYF. Full variable domain (outside the CDR3, taken from reference TRBV7-9 and TRBJ2-3): DTGVSQNPRHKITKRGQNVTFRCDPISEHNRLYWYRQTLGQGPEFLTYFQNEAQLEKSRLLSDRFSAERPKGSFSTLEIQRTEQGDSAMYLCASTHTGGGTGSRDTQYFGPGTRLTVL.